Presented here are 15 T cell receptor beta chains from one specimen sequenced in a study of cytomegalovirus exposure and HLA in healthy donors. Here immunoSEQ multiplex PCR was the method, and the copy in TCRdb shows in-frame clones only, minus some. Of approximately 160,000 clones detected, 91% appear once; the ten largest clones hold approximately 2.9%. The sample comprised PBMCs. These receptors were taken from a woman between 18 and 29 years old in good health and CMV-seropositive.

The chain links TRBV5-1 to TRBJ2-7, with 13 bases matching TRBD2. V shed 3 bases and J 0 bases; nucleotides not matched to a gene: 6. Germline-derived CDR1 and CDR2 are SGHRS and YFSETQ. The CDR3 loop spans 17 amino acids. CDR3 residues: CASSSGLAGASSYEQYF. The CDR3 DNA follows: TGCGCCAGCAGCTCCGGACTAGCGGGAGCGAGCTCCTACGAGCAGTACTTC.

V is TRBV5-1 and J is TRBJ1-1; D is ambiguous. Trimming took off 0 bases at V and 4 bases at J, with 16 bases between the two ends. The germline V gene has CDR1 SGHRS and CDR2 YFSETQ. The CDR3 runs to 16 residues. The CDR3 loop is CASSLAGAEGPTEAFF. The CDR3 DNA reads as TGCGCCAGCAGCTTGGCCGGTGCAGAGGGTCCCACTGAAGCTTTCTTT.

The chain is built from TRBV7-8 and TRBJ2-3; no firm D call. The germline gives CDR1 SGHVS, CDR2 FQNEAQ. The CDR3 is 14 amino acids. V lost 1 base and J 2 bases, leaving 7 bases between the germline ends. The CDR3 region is CASSLGQATDTQYF. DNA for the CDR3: TGTGCCAGCAGCTTAGGCCAGGCCACAGATACGCAGTATTTT.

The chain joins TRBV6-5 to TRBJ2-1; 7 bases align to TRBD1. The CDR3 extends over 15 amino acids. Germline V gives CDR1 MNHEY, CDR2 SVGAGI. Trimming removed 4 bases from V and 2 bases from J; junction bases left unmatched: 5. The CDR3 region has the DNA TGTGCCAGCAGTTCCTACGGGACAGCCTACAATGAGCAGTTCTTC. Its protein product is CASSSYGTAYNEQFF.

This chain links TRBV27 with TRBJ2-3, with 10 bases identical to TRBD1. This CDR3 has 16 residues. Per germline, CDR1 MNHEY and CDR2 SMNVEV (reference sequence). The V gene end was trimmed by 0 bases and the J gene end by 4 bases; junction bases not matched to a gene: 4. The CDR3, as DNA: TGTGCCAGCAGTTTATCGACTGGGACAGGGGCAGATACGCAGTATTTT. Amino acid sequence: CASSLSTGTGADTQYF.

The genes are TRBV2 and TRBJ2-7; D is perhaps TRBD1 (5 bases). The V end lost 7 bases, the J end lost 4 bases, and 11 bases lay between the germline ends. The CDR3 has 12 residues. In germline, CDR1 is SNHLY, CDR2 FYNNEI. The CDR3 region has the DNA TGTGCCAGCACCAGGGTGATATACGAGCAGTACTTC. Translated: CASTRVIYEQYF. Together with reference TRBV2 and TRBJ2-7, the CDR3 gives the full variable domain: EPEVTQTPSHQVTQMGQEVILRCVPISNHLYFYWYRQILGQKVEFLVSFYNNEISEKSEIFDDQFSVERPDGSNFTLKIRSTKLEDSAMYFCASTRVIYEQYFGPGTRLTVT.

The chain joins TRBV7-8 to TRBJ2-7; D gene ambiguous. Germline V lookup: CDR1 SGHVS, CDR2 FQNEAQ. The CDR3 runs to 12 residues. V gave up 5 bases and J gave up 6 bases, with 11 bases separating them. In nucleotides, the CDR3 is TGTGCCAGCAGCCCGATACCAGGCGAGCAGTACTTC. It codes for CASSPIPGEQYF.

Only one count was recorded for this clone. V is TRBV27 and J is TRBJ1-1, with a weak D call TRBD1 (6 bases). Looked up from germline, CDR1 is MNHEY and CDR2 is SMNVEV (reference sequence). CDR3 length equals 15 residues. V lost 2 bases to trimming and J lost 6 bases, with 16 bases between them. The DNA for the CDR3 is TGTGCCAGCAGTTTAACAGGGTCCCGGCTAGCTGAAGCTTTCTTT. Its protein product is CASSLTGSRLAEAFF.

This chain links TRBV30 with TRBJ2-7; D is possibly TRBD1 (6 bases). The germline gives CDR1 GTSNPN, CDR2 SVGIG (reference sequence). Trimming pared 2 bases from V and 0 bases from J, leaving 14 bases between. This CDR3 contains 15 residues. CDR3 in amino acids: CAWSSRGQYSYEQYF. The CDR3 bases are TGTGCCTGGAGTTCCCGTGGACAGTACTCCTACGAGCAGTACTTC.

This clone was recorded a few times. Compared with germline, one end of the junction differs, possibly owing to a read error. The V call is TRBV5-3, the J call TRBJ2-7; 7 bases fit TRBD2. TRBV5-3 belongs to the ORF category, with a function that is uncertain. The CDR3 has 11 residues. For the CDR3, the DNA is TGTGCCAGAAGCCTAGCTAGCGGCTACAGGTTC. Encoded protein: CARSLASGYRF.

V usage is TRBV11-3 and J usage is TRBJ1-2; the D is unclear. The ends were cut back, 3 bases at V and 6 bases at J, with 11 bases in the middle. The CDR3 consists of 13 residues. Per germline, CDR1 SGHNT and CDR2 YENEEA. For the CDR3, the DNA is TGTGCCAGCAGCTTTCTTGACGGGGATGGCTACACCTTC. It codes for CASSFLDGDGYTF. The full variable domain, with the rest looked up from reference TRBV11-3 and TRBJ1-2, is EAGVVQSPRYKIIEKKQPVAFWCNPISGHNTLYWYLQNLGQGPELLIRYENEEAVDDSQLPKDRFSAERLKGVDSTLKIQPAELGDSAVYLCASSFLDGDGYTFGSGTRLTVV.

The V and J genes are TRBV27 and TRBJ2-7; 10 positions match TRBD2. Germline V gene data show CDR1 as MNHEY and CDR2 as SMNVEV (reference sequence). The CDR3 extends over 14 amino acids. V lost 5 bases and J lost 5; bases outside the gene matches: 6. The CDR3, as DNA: TGTGCCAGCAGTCCGGGACTAGCGTATCACGAGCAGTACTTC. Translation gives CASSPGLAYHEQYF.

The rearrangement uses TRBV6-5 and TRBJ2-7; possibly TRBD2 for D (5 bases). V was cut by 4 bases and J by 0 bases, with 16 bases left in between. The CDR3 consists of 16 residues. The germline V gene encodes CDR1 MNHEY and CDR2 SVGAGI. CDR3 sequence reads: CASSSTGWLGSYEQYF. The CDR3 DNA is TGTGCCAGCAGTTCTACGGGGTGGTTAGGCTCCTACGAGCAGTACTTC.

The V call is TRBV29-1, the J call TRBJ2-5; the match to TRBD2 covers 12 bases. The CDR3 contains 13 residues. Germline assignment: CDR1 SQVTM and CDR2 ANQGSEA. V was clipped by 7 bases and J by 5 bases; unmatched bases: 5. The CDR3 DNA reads TGCAGCGGTGGACTAGCGGGAATGGAGACCCAGTACTTC. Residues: CSGGLAGMETQYF.

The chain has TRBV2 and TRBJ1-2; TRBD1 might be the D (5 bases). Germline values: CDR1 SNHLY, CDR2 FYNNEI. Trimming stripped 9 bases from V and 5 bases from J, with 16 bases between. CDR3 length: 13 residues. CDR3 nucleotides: TGTGCCAGTGCCGATGGGGGGGGATATGGCTACACCTTC. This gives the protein CASADGGGYGYTF.